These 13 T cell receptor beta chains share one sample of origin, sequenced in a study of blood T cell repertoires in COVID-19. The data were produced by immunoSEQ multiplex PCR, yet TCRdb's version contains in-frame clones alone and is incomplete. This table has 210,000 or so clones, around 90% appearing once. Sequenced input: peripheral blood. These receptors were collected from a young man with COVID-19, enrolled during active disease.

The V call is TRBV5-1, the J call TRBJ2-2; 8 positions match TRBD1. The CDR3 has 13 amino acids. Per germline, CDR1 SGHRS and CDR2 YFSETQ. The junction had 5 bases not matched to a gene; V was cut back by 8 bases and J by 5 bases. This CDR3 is CASLDRATGELFF. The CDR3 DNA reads TGCGCCAGTTTGGACAGGGCGACCGGGGAGCTGTTTTTT.

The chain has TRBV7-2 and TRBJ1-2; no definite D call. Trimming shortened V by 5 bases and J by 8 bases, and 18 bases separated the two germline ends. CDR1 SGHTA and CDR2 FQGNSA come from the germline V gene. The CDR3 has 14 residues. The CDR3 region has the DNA TGTGCCAGCAGCCTAGATGTCGGGGTTGAAGGCTACACCTTC. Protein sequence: CASSLDVGVEGYTF.

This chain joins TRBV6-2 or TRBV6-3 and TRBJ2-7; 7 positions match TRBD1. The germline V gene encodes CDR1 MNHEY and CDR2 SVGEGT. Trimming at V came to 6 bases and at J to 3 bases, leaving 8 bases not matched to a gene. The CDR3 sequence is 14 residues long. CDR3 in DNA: TGTGCCAGCAGCAACAGACAGGGTAGCTACGAGCAGTACTTC. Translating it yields CASSNRQGSYEQYF.

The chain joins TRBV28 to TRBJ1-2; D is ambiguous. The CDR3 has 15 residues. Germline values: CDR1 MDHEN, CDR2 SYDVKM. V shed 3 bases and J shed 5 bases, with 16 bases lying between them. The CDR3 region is CASSFPLLAAYGYTF. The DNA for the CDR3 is TGTGCCAGCAGTTTTCCCCTCCTCGCGGCGTATGGCTACACCTTC.

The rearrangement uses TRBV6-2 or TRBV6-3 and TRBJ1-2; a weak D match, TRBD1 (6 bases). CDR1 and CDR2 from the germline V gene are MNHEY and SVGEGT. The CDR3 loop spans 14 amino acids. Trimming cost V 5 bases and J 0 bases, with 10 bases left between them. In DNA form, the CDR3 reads TGTGCCAGCAGTCGGGACACCACTAACTATGGCTACACCTTC. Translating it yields CASSRDTTNYGYTF.

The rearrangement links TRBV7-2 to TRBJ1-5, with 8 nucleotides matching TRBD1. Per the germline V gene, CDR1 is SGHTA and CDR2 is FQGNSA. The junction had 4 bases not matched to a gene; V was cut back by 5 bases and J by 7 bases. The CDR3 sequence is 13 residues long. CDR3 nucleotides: TGTGCCAGCAGCGCACACAGGGGGCAGCCCCAGCATTTT. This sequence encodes CASSAHRGQPQHF.

For the CDR3, the DNA is TGCGCCAGCAGTGACGGCAGGGTGCTCTACGAGCAGTACTTC. Protein product: CASSDGRVLYEQYF. The chain carries TRBV10-2 and TRBJ2-7, with D perhaps TRBD1 (5 bases). This CDR3 spans 14 amino acids. CDR1 WSHSY and CDR2 SAAADI come from the germline V gene. Trimming pared 3 bases from V and 3 bases from J, leaving 12 bases between.

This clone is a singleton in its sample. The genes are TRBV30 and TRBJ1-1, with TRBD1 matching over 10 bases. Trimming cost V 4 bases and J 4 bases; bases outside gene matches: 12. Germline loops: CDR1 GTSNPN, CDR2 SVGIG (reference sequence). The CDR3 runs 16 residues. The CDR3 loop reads CAWKSRDRGLSTEAFF. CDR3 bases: TGTGCCTGGAAATCCCGGGACAGGGGATTAAGCACTGAAGCTTTCTTT.

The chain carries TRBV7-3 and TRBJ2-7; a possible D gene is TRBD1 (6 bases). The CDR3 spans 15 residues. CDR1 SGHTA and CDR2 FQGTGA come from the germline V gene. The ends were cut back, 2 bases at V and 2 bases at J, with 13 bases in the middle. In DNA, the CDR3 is TGTGCCAGCAGCTTAGATGGCAGGGGAACCTACGAGCAGTACTTC. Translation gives CASSLDGRGTYEQYF.

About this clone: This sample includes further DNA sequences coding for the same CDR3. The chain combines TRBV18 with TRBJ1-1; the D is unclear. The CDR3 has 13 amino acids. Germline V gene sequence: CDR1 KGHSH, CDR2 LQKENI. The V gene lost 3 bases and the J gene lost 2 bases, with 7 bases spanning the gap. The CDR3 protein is CASSPSGNTEAFF. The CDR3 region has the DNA TGTGCCAGCTCACCGTCAGGAAACACTGAAGCTTTCTTT.

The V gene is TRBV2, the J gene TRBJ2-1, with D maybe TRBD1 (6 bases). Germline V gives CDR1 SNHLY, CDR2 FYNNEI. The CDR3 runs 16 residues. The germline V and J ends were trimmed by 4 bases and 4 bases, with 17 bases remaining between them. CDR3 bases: TGTGCCAGCAGTGGAGTCTGGGGGCCCTCGTACAATGAGCAGTTCTTC. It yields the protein CASSGVWGPSYNEQFF.

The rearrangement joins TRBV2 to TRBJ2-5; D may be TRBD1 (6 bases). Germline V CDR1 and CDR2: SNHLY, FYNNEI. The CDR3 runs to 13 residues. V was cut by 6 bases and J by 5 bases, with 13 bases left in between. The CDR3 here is CASREGEGETQYF. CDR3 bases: TGTGCCAGCAGAGAGGGGGAAGGGGAGACCCAGTACTTC.

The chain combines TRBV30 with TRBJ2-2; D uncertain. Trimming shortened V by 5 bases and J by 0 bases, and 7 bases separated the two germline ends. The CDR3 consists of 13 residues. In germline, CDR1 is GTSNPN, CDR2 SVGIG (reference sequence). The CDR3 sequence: CAWARANTGELFF. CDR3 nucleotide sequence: TGTGCCTGGGCCCGAGCGAACACCGGGGAGCTGTTTTTT. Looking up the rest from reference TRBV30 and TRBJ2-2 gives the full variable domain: SQTIHQWPATLVQPVGSPLSLECTVEGTSNPNLYWYRQAAGRGLQLLFYSVGIGQISSEVPQNLSASRPQDRQFILSSKKLLLSDSGFYLCAWARANTGELFFGEGSRLTVL.